The rows below give T cell receptor beta chains drawn from one sample of a study of blood T cell repertoires in COVID-19. Measured with immunoSEQ multiplex PCR; TCRdb has only the in-frame clones, and not every one. Here the sample spans around 110,000 clones, approximately 80% being singletons. Specimen: peripheral blood. Receptors were obtained from a man older than 75 with COVID-19, enrolled during active disease. Each CDR3 is given with its conserved first and last residue. Each record gives: V gene, J gene, CDR3 protein.

TRBV7-9	TRBJ2-2	CASSKANRVFTGELFF
TRBV29-1	TRBJ2-5	CSVEDSRTGGLETQYF
TRBV18	TRBJ2-7	CASSPPGQSSYEQYF
TRBV9	TRBJ2-1	CASSVVLGSYNEQFF
TRBV7-9	TRBJ2-5	CASSLGVETQYF
TRBV28	TRBJ1-6	CASSVRVYSPLHF
TRBV7-3	TRBJ1-2	CASSLEGRPGYGYTF
TRBV11-2	TRBJ2-7	CASSLDSGSYEQYF
TRBV20-1	TRBJ2-3	CSASPGGTDTQYF
TRBV6-5	TRBJ1-3	CASSRRGLRGNTIYF
TRBV11-3	TRBJ2-7	CASSLESGYEQYF
TRBV28	TRBJ1-4	CASSSRGGSDEKLFF
TRBV2	TRBJ2-5	CASRASLAHRKETQYF
TRBV10-3	TRBJ2-7	CAIRSPNSGRVYEQYF
TRBV7-8	TRBJ2-5	CASSLAGRTGGTEDF
TRBV19	TRBJ1-5	CASSIMGRNSNQPQHF
TRBV7-3	TRBJ2-2	CASSYTGGRASTGELFF
TRBV27	TRBJ1-6	CASRLQGINSPLHF
TRBV5-1	TRBJ1-6	CASSLGAGAQGDSPLHF
TRBV28	TRBJ1-1	CASSDWDRGLNTEAFF
TRBV28	TRBJ2-6	CASSRDSSGANVLTF
TRBV5-4	TRBJ2-1	CASSSLPGGQFF
TRBV9	TRBJ2-1	CASSTGGGSYNEQFF
TRBV28	TRBJ2-7	CASSTTGKGGYEQYF
TRBV28	TRBJ1-5	CASSFGRGSISNQPQHF
TRBV9	TRBJ2-1	CASSARGGSYNEQFF
TRBV9	TRBJ2-3	CASSVRAHTDTQYF
TRBV13	TRBJ2-7	CASSPGDRGSYEQYF
TRBV11-2	TRBJ2-7	CASSLARYEQYF
TRBV6-2/TRBV6-3	TRBJ1-2	CASSYSKTDRGVWTF